The 5 T cell receptor beta chains presented below share a single source sample, sequenced in a study of CD8 T cells in ankylosing spondylitis (dated 2017 in TCRdb). Preparation of the library involved 5' RACE. The reads were generated on an Illumina HiSeq 2500. TCRdb applied fastp at Q25 and MiXCR to the public reads, then kept only in-frame beta chains. Every distinct CDR3 protein forms one entry, paired with its most common genes and DNA. The sample table lists about 42,000 distinct CDR3 sequences, about 2.5% of them with a count of one. Roughly 4.4% of the sample rests with the top ten. The sample taken for sequencing was blood, either unsorted or a sorted T cell fraction (not recorded which). The source is a male donor with ankylosing spondylitis or in good health (not recorded which).

In its sample, this clonotype was seen many times. The J gene is TRBJ2-3, the V gene TRBV9; D call uncertain. CDR3 size: 13 residues. Germline V lookup: CDR1 SGDLS, CDR2 YYNGEE. Between the trimmed V and J ends, which lost 0 bases and 5 bases, there was a span of 7 bases. CDR3 DNA: TGTGCCAGCAGCGTAGGGAGAATAGATACGCAGTATTTT. It specifies CASSVGRIDTQYF.

There are many counts of this clonotype. The rearrangement joins TRBV9 to TRBJ2-1; maybe TRBD2 (5 bases). The length of the CDR3 is 16 residues. Germline values: CDR1 SGDLS, CDR2 YYNGEE. The V end was cut by 0 bases, the J end by 4 bases, with 14 bases between. The CDR3 nucleotides are TGTGCCAGCAGCGTAGGTGGCGGGCCCATATACAATGAGCAGTTCTTC. This encodes CASSVGGGPIYNEQFF. Using reference TRBV9 and TRBJ2-1 for the parts outside the CDR3, the full variable domain is DSGVTQTPKHLITATGQRVTLRCSPRSGDLSVYWYQQSLDQGLQFLIQYYNGEERAKGNILERFSAQQFPDLHSELNLSSLELGDSALYFCASSVGGGPIYNEQFFGPGTRLTVL.

In this sample, this clonotype turned up many times. The chain recombines TRBV9 with TRBJ1-6; D might be TRBD1 (6 bases). The V gene lost 0 bases and the J gene lost 9 bases, with 13 bases spanning the gap. The CDR3 runs to 15 residues. CDR1 is SGDLS and CDR2 is YYNGEE in the germline V gene. CDR3 amino acids: CASSVGETGTSPLHF. The CDR3, as DNA: TGTGCCAGCAGCGTAGGTGAAACAGGGACTTCACCCCTCCACTTT.

This clonotype was seen many times. The chain links TRBV9 to TRBJ2-2; D not certain. Trimming shortened V by 0 bases and J by 8 bases, and 8 bases separated the two germline ends. Per the germline V gene, CDR1 is SGDLS and CDR2 is YYNGEE. The CDR3 sequence is 13 residues long. CDR3 nucleotide sequence: TGTGCCAGCAGCGTAGTCTTGTCGGGGGAGCTGTTTTTT. Its protein product is CASSVVLSGELFF.

This clonotype was recorded many times. The rearrangement uses TRBV9 and TRBJ2-5, with D tentatively TRBD1 or TRBD2 (5 bases each). Germline V lookup: CDR1 SGDLS, CDR2 YYNGEE. Deletions cut 3 bases from V and 5 bases from J, with 14 bases between. The CDR3 consists of 14 residues. CDR3 DNA sequence: TGTGCCAGCAGCGAGAGGGGAACCGTGGAGACCCAGTACTTC. It encodes CASSERGTVETQYF.